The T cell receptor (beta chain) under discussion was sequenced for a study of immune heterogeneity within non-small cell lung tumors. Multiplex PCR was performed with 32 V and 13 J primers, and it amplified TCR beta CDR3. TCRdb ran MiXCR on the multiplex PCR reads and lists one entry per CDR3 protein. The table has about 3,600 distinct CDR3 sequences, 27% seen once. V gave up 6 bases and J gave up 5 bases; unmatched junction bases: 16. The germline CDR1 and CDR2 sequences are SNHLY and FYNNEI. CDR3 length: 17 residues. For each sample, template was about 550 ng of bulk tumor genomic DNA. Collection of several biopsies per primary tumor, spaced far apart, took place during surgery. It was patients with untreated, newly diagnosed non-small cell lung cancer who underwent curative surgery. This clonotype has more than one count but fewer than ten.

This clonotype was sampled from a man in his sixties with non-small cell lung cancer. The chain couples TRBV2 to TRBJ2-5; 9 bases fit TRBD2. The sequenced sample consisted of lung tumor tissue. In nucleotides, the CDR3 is TGTGCCAGCAGACTCGGACTAGCGTCAAGGGGCTCGGAGACCCAGTACTTC. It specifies CASRLGLASRGSETQYF.